This TCR beta chain was documented in a study of shared clonotypes between healthy human individuals. The overall study: A couple of female and a few male donors aged 18 to 49 were enrolled.

DNA at about 200 ng, roughly 27,000 T cell genomes, went into sorted-subset replicate PCRs. The data were produced by immunoSEQ multiplex PCR, yet TCRdb's version contains in-frame clones alone and is incomplete. Among some 1,100,000 clones listed, about 84% were seen once. General study points: Generally, estimated richness proved larger in naive subsets than it did in memory subsets. Among donors, sharing of clonotypes was expected to be affected by sequencing depth.

The germline V and J ends were trimmed by 10 bases and 4 bases, with 20 bases remaining between them. Per the germline V gene, CDR1 is LNHDA and CDR2 is SQIVND (reference sequence). CDR3 length equals 15 residues. Turning to this clone: Its antigen remains unidentified.

This chain joins TRBV19 and TRBJ1-5; maybe TRBD1 (5 bases). The receptor was isolated from a young man in good health. Some clones in this sample may be carry-over from other donors' samples. Input material: memory CD4+ T cells from PBMCs. Subset specified: CD45RA-negative fraction. The CDR3 here is CATTPTGEGNQPQHF. CDR3 DNA: TGTGCCACTACGCCTACGGGGGAGGGGAATCAGCCCCAGCATTTT.